These 15 T cell receptor beta chains were all obtained from the same sample, sequenced in a study of T cell repertoires in cytomegalovirus infection. These receptors have no known antigen. TCRdb re-derived calls from the reads in MiXCR, one entry per CDR3 protein. Among some 590,000 distinct CDR3 sequences listed, approximately 40% were seen once. Here the sequenced sample was cultured PBMCs, taken from culture after CMV antigen stimulation. The receptors shown here come from a human donor in good health (CMV status not recorded). Some clones in this sample may be carry-over from other donors' samples.

This sequence joins TRBV12-3 or TRBV12-4 and TRBJ2-7, with D possibly matching TRBD1 (5 bases). V was clipped by 5 bases and J by 6 bases, with 14 bases between them. The CDR3 length is 13 residues. CDR3: CASSLLQGSEQYF. DNA of the CDR3: TGTGCCAGCAGTCTCCTCCAGGGTAGCGAGCAGTACTTC.

This clonotype has more than one count but fewer than ten. This chain joins TRBV7-2 and TRBJ1-1; TRBD1 might be the D (6 bases). The ends were cut back, 8 bases at V and 1 base at J, with 11 bases in the middle. This CDR3 is built from 13 residues. Per germline, CDR1 SGHTA and CDR2 FQGNSA. This CDR3 reads CASQGQENTEAFF. As DNA, the CDR3 is TGTGCCAGCCAGGGGCAGGAGAACACTGAAGCTTTCTTT.

The table lists this clonotype with a few counts. J is TRBJ2-2 and V is TRBV5-6; D remains ambiguous. V lost 6 bases and J lost 0, with 12 bases in between. Germline CDR1 reads SGHDT; CDR2 reads YYEEEE. The CDR3 runs 15 residues. The CDR3 region has the DNA TGTGCCAGCACCCAACCAGCAGCGAACACCGGGGAGCTGTTTTTT. Protein product: CASTQPAANTGELFF.

This clonotype appeared a few times. The chain is built from TRBV7-2 and TRBJ1-5; D might be TRBD1 (6 bases). The V end lost 5 bases, the J end lost 3 bases, and 11 bases lay between the germline ends. CDR3 length: 14 residues. Germline CDR1 reads SGHTA; CDR2 reads FQGNSA. The CDR3 DNA is TGTGCCAGCAGCCGAGACAGGAACAATCAGCCCCAGCATTTT. It yields the protein CASSRDRNNQPQHF. The entire variable domain, with the rest obtained from reference TRBV7-2 and TRBJ1-5, is as follows: GAGVSQSPSNKVTEKGKDVELRCDPISGHTALYWYRQSLGQGLEFLIYFQGNSAPDKSGLPSDRFSAERTGGSVSTLTIQRTQQEDSAVYLCASSRDRNNQPQHFGDGTRLSIL.

The V call is TRBV2, the J call TRBJ2-1; possibly TRBD2 for D (5 bases). Germline V gives CDR1 SNHLY, CDR2 FYNNEI. V was trimmed by 7 bases and J by 8 bases, leaving 12 bases between them. CDR3 length equals 12 residues. The CDR3 DNA reads as TGTGCCAGCACCCGAGCGGCGGATGAGCAGTTCTTC. It yields the protein CASTRAADEQFF. The variable domain in full, completed from reference TRBV2 and TRBJ2-1, reads EPEVTQTPSHQVTQMGQEVILRCVPISNHLYFYWYRQILGQKVEFLVSFYNNEISEKSEIFDDQFSVERPDGSNFTLKIRSTKLEDSAMYFCASTRAADEQFFGPGTRLTVL.

The chain couples TRBV19 to TRBJ1-1; D gene ambiguous. With 7 bases removed from V and 1 base from J, the gap between germline ends came to 10 bases. The germline V gene has CDR1 LNHDA and CDR2 SQIVND (reference sequence). The CDR3 covers 13 residues. The CDR3 is CASTSYRNTEAFF. CDR3 nucleotide sequence: TGTGCCAGTACCAGTTACAGGAACACTGAAGCTTTCTTT. Looking up the rest from reference TRBV19 and TRBJ1-1 gives the full variable domain: DGGITQSPKYLFRKEGQNVTLSCEQNLNHDAMYWYRQDPGQGLRLIYYSQIVNDFQKGDIAEGYSVSREKKESFPLTVTSAQKNPTAFYLCASTSYRNTEAFFGQGTRLTVV.

The chain employs TRBV11-1 and TRBJ1-2; 8 bases are a match to TRBD1. Germline V CDR1 and CDR2: SGHAT, FQDESV (reference sequence). The CDR3 length is 14 residues. Trimming at V came to 5 bases and at J to 2 bases, leaving 4 bases not matched to a gene. The DNA of the CDR3 is TGTGCCAGCAGCGGGCGGACAGGGAACTATGGCTACACCTTC. It codes for CASSGRTGNYGYTF.

Many counts were recorded for this clonotype. This chain uses TRBV7-2 with TRBJ2-7; D is undetermined. The CDR3 totals 15 residues. Germline loops: CDR1 SGHTA, CDR2 FQGNSA. Trimming took 4 bases from V and 2 from J, leaving 15 bases between them. CDR3 coding DNA: TGTGCCAGCAGCTGGGATGAGGCCGGTCCCTACGAGCAGTACTTC. The encoded protein is CASSWDEAGPYEQYF.

The genes are TRBV19 and TRBJ2-7; a possible D gene is TRBD2 (6 bases). CDR3 length: 13 residues. The V gene's germline CDR1 is LNHDA and CDR2 SQIVND (reference sequence). Trimming shortened V by 3 bases and J by 3 bases, and 9 bases separated the two germline ends. CDR3 sequence reads: CASSMGGIYEQYF. The CDR3 DNA is TGTGCCAGTAGTATGGGGGGAATCTACGAGCAGTACTTC.

The V call is TRBV6-6, the J call TRBJ2-4, with D unclear. The CDR3 runs to 11 residues. Trimming took off 2 bases at V and 10 bases at J, with 6 bases between the two ends. Germline V gives CDR1 MNHNY, CDR2 SVGAGI (reference sequence). CDR3 nucleotide sequence: TGTGCCAGCAGTTACGAAAGGATTCAGTACTTC. Protein: CASSYERIQYF.

The chain employs TRBV12-3 or TRBV12-4 and TRBJ2-7; the match to TRBD1 covers 9 bases. V shed 1 base and J 8 bases; nucleotides not matched to a gene: 3. The length of the CDR3 is 13 residues. CDR3: CASSLGTGAKQYF. Written as DNA, the CDR3 is TGTGCCAGCAGTTTAGGGACAGGGGCTAAGCAGTACTTC.

Only a few counts were recorded for this clonotype. The chain employs TRBV7-2 and TRBJ2-1; TRBD2 might be the D (6 bases). The CDR3 has 17 residues. V shed 5 bases and J shed 7 bases, with 24 bases lying between them. Germline CDR1 reads SGHTA; CDR2 reads FQGNSA. In nucleotides, the CDR3 is TGTGCCAGCAGCCGAGGACCTAGCGATCCAGGGACGAATGAGCAGTTCTTC. It specifies CASSRGPSDPGTNEQFF.

As to this clonotype: The germline gene is not matched at one end of the junction; a read error may be the cause. The chain joins TRBV4-1 to TRBJ2-7; TRBD1 matches 10 bases. This CDR3 region has 15 residues. Germline V gene sequence: CDR1 MGHRA, CDR2 YSYEKL. The DNA of the CDR3 is TGTGCCAGCAGCAGCCGGGACAGGGGAATCGGCGAGCAGTACTTC. Protein product: CASSSRDRGIGEQYF.

The V gene is TRBV19, the J gene TRBJ2-2; D gene unclear. Germline CDR1 is LNHDA and CDR2 is SQIVND (reference sequence). V was clipped by 5 bases and J by 7 bases, with 11 bases between them. CDR3 length: 13 amino acids. The CDR3 loop is CASSPPLGGELFF. The CDR3 DNA reads TGTGCCAGTAGTCCCCCCTTGGGCGGGGAGCTGTTTTTT.

The chain is built from TRBV28 and TRBJ2-3; 7 bases map to TRBD2. CDR3 size: 15 residues. Germline loops: CDR1 MDHEN, CDR2 SYDVKM. The junction had 6 bases not matched to a gene; V was cut back by 4 bases and J by 2 bases. The chain's CDR3 is CASSSASGYTDTQYF. CDR3 DNA: TGTGCCAGCAGTTCCGCTAGCGGCTACACAGATACGCAGTATTTT. Drawing the rest from reference TRBV28 and TRBJ2-3, the complete variable domain is DVKVTQSSRYLVKRTGEKVFLECVQDMDHENMFWYRQDPGLGLRLIYFSYDVKMKEKGDIPEGYSVSREKKERFSLILESASTNQTSMYLCASSSASGYTDTQYFGPGTRLTVL.